The 28 T cell receptor beta chains listed next were all sequenced from one sample in a study of shared clonotypes between healthy human individuals. Libraries were prepared by immunoSEQ multiplex PCR; TCRdb keeps only in-frame clonotypes and omits some of them. The data hold some 2,000,000 clones, with roughly 94% observed a single time. The sequenced sample was naive CD4+ T cells sorted from blood. Subset of the sample: CD45RA+ positively selected. All receptors come from a man between 18 and 29 years old in good health.

The gene calls are TRBV5-1 and TRBJ1-5; no reliable D call. In germline, CDR1 is SGHRS, CDR2 YFSETQ. This CDR3 region has 12 residues. V dropped 4 bases and J dropped 5 bases, with 7 bases sitting between them. The CDR3 DNA is TGCGCCAGCAGCCCCAAAGATCAGCCCCAGCATTTT. Protein product: CASSPKDQPQHF.

The rearrangement links TRBV5-1 to TRBJ2-7; TRBD1 matches at 11 bases. The CDR3 consists of 17 residues. V gave up 2 bases and J gave up 2 bases; unmatched junction bases: 9. Germline V CDR1 and CDR2: SGHRS, YFSETQ. The CDR3 region has the DNA TGCGCCAGCAGCTTTCCGGACAGGGGGCGAACGACCTACGAGCAGTACTTC. This sequence encodes CASSFPDRGRTTYEQYF.

This chain connects TRBV10-3 to TRBJ2-5; no clear D gene. The CDR3 totals 8 residues. V lost 8 bases and J 5 bases, leaving 0 bases between the germline ends. The germline V gene has CDR1 ENHRY and CDR2 SYGVKD. CDR3 DNA: TGTGCCATCGAGACCCAGTACTTC. Encoded protein: CAIETQYF.

This rearrangement joins TRBV7-2 to TRBJ1-6; TRBD1 matches at 7 bases. Germline assignment: CDR1 SGHTA and CDR2 FQGNSA. V shed 4 bases, J shed 9 bases, and the junction held 9 bases outside the gene matches. The CDR3 is made up of 15 amino acids. The DNA of the CDR3 is TGTGCCAGCAGCTCGATCGGACAGGTTTCTTCACCCCTCCACTTT. This sequence encodes CASSSIGQVSSPLHF. The complete variable domain, with remaining parts taken from reference TRBV7-2 and TRBJ1-6, reads GAGVSQSPSNKVTEKGKDVELRCDPISGHTALYWYRQSLGQGLEFLIYFQGNSAPDKSGLPSDRFSAERTGGSVSTLTIQRTQQEDSAVYLCASSSIGQVSSPLHFGNGTRLTVT.

This chain links TRBV28 with TRBJ1-1; D is undetermined. The CDR3 consists of 13 residues. The germline CDR1 and CDR2 sequences are MDHEN and SYDVKM. With 5 bases removed from V and 8 bases from J, the gap between germline ends came to 15 bases. This chain's CDR3 is CASSVSGNLEAFF. The CDR3 nucleotides read TGTGCCAGCAGTGTGTCAGGAAACTTGGAAGCTTTCTTT.

About this clone: Other DNA sequences in the sample encode the same CDR3. V usage is TRBV5-1 and J usage is TRBJ2-3; 8 bases line up with TRBD2. J was trimmed by 0 bases and V by 0 bases; bases with no gene match: 3. The CDR3 has 16 residues. The germline CDR1 and CDR2 sequences are SGHRS and YFSETQ. The CDR3, as DNA: TGCGCCAGCAGCTTGGAGGTAGCGGGAAGCACAGATACGCAGTATTTT. Translated: CASSLEVAGSTDTQYF.

To note about this clone: This same CDR3 is encoded by further DNA sequences in the sample. The V and J genes are TRBV9 and TRBJ2-1; weak D call: TRBD2 (5 bases). The CDR3 is 15 amino acids. The germline V and J ends were trimmed by 0 bases and 0 bases, with 7 bases remaining between them. Looked up from germline, CDR1 is SGDLS and CDR2 is YYNGEE. DNA of the CDR3: TGTGCCAGCAGCGTAGGAGGGCCCTCCTACAATGAGCAGTTCTTC. It is translated as CASSVGGPSYNEQFF.

CDR3 bases: TGTGCCAGCAGCTTCGTCTCAGCCCTCTCTGGAAACACCATATATTTT. Translating it yields CASSFVSALSGNTIYF. The gene calls are TRBV7-2 and TRBJ1-3; the D is unclear. The CDR3 contains 16 residues. The V and J ends lost 3 bases and 0 bases respectively, with 12 bases between them. Germline CDR1 is SGHTA and CDR2 is FQGNSA.

The chain is built from TRBV28 and TRBJ1-5, with a tentative D call TRBD1 (6 bases). The CDR3 loop spans 14 amino acids. The germline V gene has CDR1 MDHEN and CDR2 SYDVKM. V was clipped by 5 bases and J by 4 bases, with 12 bases between them. The CDR3 protein is CASSGGRPNQPQHF. In nucleotides, the CDR3 is TGTGCCAGCAGTGGGGGGCGGCCTAATCAGCCCCAGCATTTT.

Note on this clone: The sample has other DNA sequences that encode this CDR3 too. The V and J genes are TRBV5-1 and TRBJ2-5; D gene ambiguous. The V gene lost 1 base and the J gene lost 2 bases, with 9 bases spanning the gap. This CDR3 region has 14 residues. CDR1 is SGHRS and CDR2 is YFSETQ in the germline V gene. This CDR3 is CASSLLTVQETQYF. CDR3 bases: TGCGCCAGCAGCTTGCTAACAGTGCAAGAGACCCAGTACTTC.

This clone was seen just once. This chain links TRBV19 with TRBJ1-1; a possible D gene is TRBD1 (6 bases). V lost 2 bases to trimming and J lost 3 bases, with 10 bases between them. The length of the CDR3 is 14 residues. Germline CDR1 reads LNHDA; CDR2 reads SQIVND (reference sequence). The CDR3 here is CASSIRGFDTEAFF. CDR3 in DNA: TGTGCCAGTAGTATAAGGGGGTTTGACACTGAAGCTTTCTTT.

This clone was seen only once. The rearrangement joins TRBV28 to TRBJ1-4; 9 positions agree with TRBD1. V lost 6 bases to trimming and J lost 8 bases; unmatched junction nucleotides: 10. The germline CDR1 and CDR2 sequences are MDHEN and SYDVKM. The CDR3 spans 15 residues. The CDR3 DNA reads TGTGCCAGCAGCGGGACAGGGTTTGCAGTAGAAAAACTGTTTTTT. This translates into CASSGTGFAVEKLFF.

This rearrangement joins TRBV19 to TRBJ1-5, with 8 bases matching TRBD1. The junction had 5 bases not matched to a gene; V was cut back by 6 bases and J by 4 bases. The CDR3 is made up of 14 amino acids. Looked up from germline, CDR1 is LNHDA and CDR2 is SQIVND (reference sequence). The DNA of the CDR3 is TGTGCCAGTAGCATGGGACAGGAAAATCAGCCCCAGCATTTT. Its protein product is CASSMGQENQPQHF.

The chain couples TRBV10-3 to TRBJ1-4, with a possible D match to TRBD1 (5 bases). The germline CDR1 and CDR2 sequences are ENHRY and SYGVKD. The CDR3 loop spans 13 amino acids. V was cut by 9 bases and J by 5 bases, with 13 bases left in between. For the CDR3, the DNA is TGTGCCATTGCCGGGACGGTAAATGAAAAACTGTTTTTT. As protein: CAIAGTVNEKLFF.

The chain has TRBV5-4 and TRBJ2-1; 8 nucleotides line up with TRBD1. The CDR3 extends over 15 amino acids. Trimming took 5 bases from V and 1 from J; bases not matched to a gene: 5. The V gene's germline CDR1 is SGHNT and CDR2 YYREEE (reference sequence). The CDR3 region has the DNA TGTGCCAGCAGTCCCCAGGGGGCGTCCTACAATGAGCAGTTCTTC. Its translation is CASSPQGASYNEQFF. Using reference TRBV5-4 and TRBJ2-1 for the parts outside the CDR3, the full variable domain is ETGVTQSPTHLIKTRGQQVTLRCSSQSGHNTVSWYQQALGQGPQFIFQYYREEENGRGNFPPRFSGLQFPNYSSELNVNALELDDSALYLCASSPQGASYNEQFFGPGTRLTVL.

The V gene is TRBV11-2, the J gene TRBJ2-7; D is perhaps TRBD2 (6 bases). Trimming pared 5 bases from V and 3 bases from J, leaving 11 bases between. In germline, CDR1 is SGHAT, CDR2 FQNNGV. The CDR3 has 13 residues. The CDR3 region is CASSPGEFYEQYF. The CDR3 coding sequence is TGTGCCAGCAGCCCGGGGGAGTTCTACGAGCAGTACTTC.

The count of this clone is one. The chain is built from TRBV11-2 and TRBJ1-4; unclear D gene. V lost 0 bases and J 3 bases, leaving 23 bases between the germline ends. Germline CDR1 SGHAT, CDR2 FQNNGV. The CDR3 runs 20 residues. In nucleotides, the CDR3 is TGTGCCAGCAGCTTAGATTGGCCTCGGCAGCCTTGCCTACCTAATGAAAAACTGTTTTTT. Encoded protein: CASSLDWPRQPCLPNEKLFF. Looking up the rest from reference TRBV11-2 and TRBJ1-4 gives the full variable domain: EAGVAQSPRYKIIEKRQSVAFWCNPISGHATLYWYQQILGQGPKLLIQFQNNGVVDDSQLPKDRFSAERLKGVDSTLKIQPAKLEDSAVYLCASSLDWPRQPCLPNEKLFFGSGTQLSVL.

Details on this clone: This specimen includes other DNA sequences encoding the same CDR3. V is TRBV5-4 and J is TRBJ2-5, with 8 bases identical to TRBD2. The CDR3 length is 15 residues. The germline V gene has CDR1 SGHNT and CDR2 YYREEE (reference sequence). V gave up 0 bases and J gave up 2 bases; unmatched junction bases: 3. CDR3 DNA sequence: TGTGCCAGCAGCTTGGCGCTAGCGGGTCAAGAGACCCAGTACTTC. The encoded protein is CASSLALAGQETQYF. The full variable domain, completed using reference TRBV5-4 and TRBJ2-5, is ETGVTQSPTHLIKTRGQQVTLRCSSQSGHNTVSWYQQALGQGPQFIFQYYREEENGRGNFPPRFSGLQFPNYSSELNVNALELDDSALYLCASSLALAGQETQYFGPGTRLLVL.

The chain recombines TRBV5-1 with TRBJ1-5, with TRBD1 as a possible D gene (5 bases). The germline gives CDR1 SGHRS, CDR2 YFSETQ. V lost 5 bases and J 0 bases, leaving 21 bases between the germline ends. This CDR3 has 18 residues. In DNA, the CDR3 is TGCGCCAGCAGGGGTAATCCAATCGCAGGGCATAGCAATCAGCCCCAGCATTTT. The encoded protein is CASRGNPIAGHSNQPQHF.

The J gene is TRBJ1-5, the V gene TRBV5-6, with D hard to call. The CDR3 spans 14 residues. CDR1 and CDR2 from the germline V gene are SGHDT and YYEEEE. V lost 4 bases, J lost 4 bases, and 12 bases lay in between. The CDR3 reads CASSLKGPNQPQHF. In DNA, the CDR3 is TGTGCCAGCAGCCTTAAAGGGCCAAATCAGCCCCAGCATTTT.

Here the CDR3 reads CASNRDSLMNTEAFF. The CDR3, as DNA: TGTGCCAGCAACCGGGACAGCCTAATGAACACTGAAGCTTTCTTT. The chain recombines TRBV28 with TRBJ1-1; 7 positions agree with TRBD1. Germline V CDR1 and CDR2: MDHEN, SYDVKM. With 7 bases clipped from V and 0 bases from J, the junction kept 8 bases outside the gene matches. The length of the CDR3 is 15 residues.

The chain employs TRBV11-3 and TRBJ2-5; 10 nucleotides match TRBD1. Germline CDR1 and CDR2: SGHNT and YENEEA. J gave up 5 bases and V 5 bases, and 2 bases lay outside the gene matches. The CDR3 covers 13 residues. The CDR3 loop reads CASSADRGETQYF. The CDR3 region has the DNA TGTGCCAGCAGCGCGGACAGGGGGGAGACCCAGTACTTC.

The chain is built from TRBV5-1 and TRBJ1-2; no reliable D call. Germline V CDR1 and CDR2: SGHRS, YFSETQ. V shed 1 base and J shed 0 bases, with 10 bases lying between them. The CDR3 runs to 15 residues. CDR3 sequence: CASSLYGEANYGYTF. The CDR3, as DNA: TGCGCCAGCAGCTTGTACGGAGAAGCTAACTATGGCTACACCTTC.

The J gene is TRBJ2-1, the V gene TRBV10-1; 12 positions match TRBD2. There are 15 residues in the CDR3. Trimming took 5 bases from V and 2 from J; bases not matched to a gene: 1. Germline V CDR1 and CDR2: WNHNN, SYGVQD (reference sequence). The CDR3, as DNA: TGCGCCAGCAGTTCTAGCGGGAGGGCCTACAATGAGCAGTTCTTC. Its translation: CASSSSGRAYNEQFF.

CDR3 coding DNA: TGTGCCATCAGCGTGACTAGCGGGAATACCTACGAGCAGTACTTC. This encodes CAISVTSGNTYEQYF. The chain links TRBV10-3 to TRBJ2-7; 11 bases are shared with TRBD2. Germline CDR1 is ENHRY and CDR2 is SYGVKD. Trimming at V came to 6 bases and at J to 2 bases, leaving 6 bases not matched to a gene. The CDR3 length is 15 residues.

The chain links TRBV25-1 to TRBJ2-2; 10 bases match TRBD2. The CDR3 totals 17 residues. V gave up 3 bases and J gave up 3 bases; unmatched junction bases: 7. Germline CDR1 and CDR2: MGHDK and SYGVNS. Written as DNA, the CDR3 is TGTGCCAGCAGTGACGGAGCGGGAGGGCCTCACACCGGGGAGCTGTTTTTT. This translates into CASSDGAGGPHTGELFF.

This chain connects TRBV30 to TRBJ1-2, with D possibly being TRBD1 (6 bases). The CDR3 has 14 amino acids. V lost 6 bases, J lost 5 bases, and 19 bases lay in between. CDR1 and CDR2 (germline): GTSNPN, SVGIG (reference sequence). CDR3 sequence: CACSQRGGRYGYTF. The DNA of the CDR3 is TGTGCCTGTTCTCAAAGGGGGGGCAGGTATGGCTACACCTTC.

This chain uses TRBV5-4 with TRBJ2-7; 9 positions agree with TRBD1. Germline V CDR1 and CDR2: SGHNT, YYREEE (reference sequence). The CDR3 extends over 13 amino acids. J lost 5 bases, V lost 6 bases, and 6 bases had no gene match. The CDR3, as DNA: TGTGCCAGCAAGCGGACAGGGGCCCACGAGCAGTACTTC. This encodes CASKRTGAHEQYF.